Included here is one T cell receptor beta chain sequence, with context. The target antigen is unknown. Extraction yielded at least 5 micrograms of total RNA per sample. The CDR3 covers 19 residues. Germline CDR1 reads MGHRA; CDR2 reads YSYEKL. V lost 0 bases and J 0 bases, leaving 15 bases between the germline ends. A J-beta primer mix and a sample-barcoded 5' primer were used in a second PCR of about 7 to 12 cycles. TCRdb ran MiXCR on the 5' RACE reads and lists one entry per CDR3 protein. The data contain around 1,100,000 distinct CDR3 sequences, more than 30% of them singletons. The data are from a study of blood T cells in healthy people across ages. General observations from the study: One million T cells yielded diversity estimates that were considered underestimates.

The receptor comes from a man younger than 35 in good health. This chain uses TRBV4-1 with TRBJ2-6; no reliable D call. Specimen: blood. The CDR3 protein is CASSQDRTNYHSGANVLTF. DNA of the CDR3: TGCGCCAGCAGCCAAGATAGGACCAACTACCACTCTGGGGCCAACGTCCTGACTTTC.